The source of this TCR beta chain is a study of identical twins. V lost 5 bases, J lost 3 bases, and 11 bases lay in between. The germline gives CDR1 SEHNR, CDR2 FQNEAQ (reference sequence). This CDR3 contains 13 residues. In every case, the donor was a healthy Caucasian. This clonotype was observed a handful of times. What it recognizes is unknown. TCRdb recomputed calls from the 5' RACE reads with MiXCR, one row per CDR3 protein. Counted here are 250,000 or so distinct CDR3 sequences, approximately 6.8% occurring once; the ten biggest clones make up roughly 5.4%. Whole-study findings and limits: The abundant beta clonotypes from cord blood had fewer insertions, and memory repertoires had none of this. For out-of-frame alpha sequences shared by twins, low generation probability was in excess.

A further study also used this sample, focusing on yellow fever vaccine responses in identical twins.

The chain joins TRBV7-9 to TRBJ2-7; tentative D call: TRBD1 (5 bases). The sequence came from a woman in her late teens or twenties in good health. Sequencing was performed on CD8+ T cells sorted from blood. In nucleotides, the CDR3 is TGTGCCAGCAGCGGTCAGGACAACTACGAGCAGTACTTC. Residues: CASSGQDNYEQYF.